A single sample is the source of the 10 T cell receptor beta chains below, sequenced in a study of blood T cells in healthy people across ages. Primers used in a second PCR of about 7 to 12 cycles were a sample-barcoded 5' primer and a J-beta primer mix. Using its own MiXCR run on the 5' RACE reads, TCRdb lists one record per CDR3 protein. The sample has about a million distinct CDR3 sequences, around 48% seen once. Sequences were obtained from blood. These receptors all stem from a man younger than 45 in good health.

The chain joins TRBV4-1 to TRBJ2-1, with 10 bases lining up with TRBD2. CDR1 and CDR2 from the germline V gene are MGHRA and YSYEKL. J was trimmed by 8 bases and V by 6 bases; bases with no gene match: 10. The CDR3 totals 15 residues. CDR3 bases: TGCGCCAGCAGGCCACAGAGCGGGGGGGCGGATGAGCAGTTCTTC. As protein: CASRPQSGGADEQFF.

The chain employs TRBV9 and TRBJ2-5, with D perhaps TRBD1 or TRBD2 (5 bases each). The CDR3 length is 15 residues. Per the germline V gene, CDR1 is SGDLS and CDR2 is YYNGEE. The V end lost 3 bases, the J end lost 2 bases, and 14 bases lay between the germline ends. CDR3 nucleotide sequence: TGTGCCAGCAGCGCAACCTTGGGACGGCAAGAGACCCAGTACTTC. Its translation: CASSATLGRQETQYF.

This CDR3 reads CSAPDRGRRDTQYF. As DNA, the CDR3 is TGCAGTGCGCCGGACAGGGGACGTAGAGATACGCAGTATTTT. The chain carries TRBV20-1 and TRBJ2-3; TRBD1 agrees at 9 bases. Germline V gene data show CDR1 as DFQATT and CDR2 as SNEGSKA (reference sequence). The CDR3 covers 14 residues. The J segment lost 5 bases and the V segment lost 6 bases, leaving 9 bases of the junction unmatched.

This clonotype has only a few counts. The V call is TRBV27, the J call TRBJ1-2; D may be TRBD1 (5 bases). The germline V gene has CDR1 MNHEY and CDR2 SMNVEV (reference sequence). CDR3 length: 15 amino acids. Deletions cut 8 bases from V and 8 bases from J, with 24 bases between. The CDR3 DNA is TGTGCCAGCGGGGGAGGCATAGCGGATCCTTGGGGCTACACCTTC. Amino acid sequence: CASGGGIADPWGYTF.

The chain carries TRBV7-3 and TRBJ2-4, with D possibly being TRBD2 (7 bases). The length of the CDR3 is 15 residues. The V gene's germline CDR1 is SGHTA and CDR2 FQGTGA. V dropped 4 bases and J dropped 6 bases, with 16 bases sitting between them. The CDR3 DNA is TGTGCCAGCAGCTCGGGAGAGGGGGGGACAAACATTCAGTACTTC. Amino acids: CASSSGEGGTNIQYF.

The genes are TRBV7-9 and TRBJ2-7; 7 positions match TRBD1. V shed 1 base, J shed 3 bases, and the junction held 6 bases outside the gene matches. Germline values: CDR1 SEHNR, CDR2 FQNEAQ (reference sequence). The CDR3 covers 15 residues. CDR3 nucleotide sequence: TGTGCCAGCAGCTTAGAGACAGGGAAAGTCTACGAGCAGTACTTC. Translation gives CASSLETGKVYEQYF. Drawing the rest from reference TRBV7-9 and TRBJ2-7, the complete variable domain is DTGVSQNPRHKITKRGQNVTFRCDPISEHNRLYWYRQTLGQGPEFLTYFQNEAQLEKSRLLSDRFSAERPKGSFSTLEIQRTEQGDSAMYLCASSLETGKVYEQYFGPGTRLTVT.

The chain combines TRBV6-5 with TRBJ1-1; 7 nucleotides match TRBD1. Germline lookup yields CDR1 MNHEY and CDR2 SVGAGI. The CDR3 runs 12 residues. Trimming took 10 bases from V and 5 from J; bases not matched to a gene: 7. This chain's CDR3 is CATTGVGTEAFF. CDR3 nucleotide sequence: TGTGCCACCACAGGGGTAGGGACTGAAGCTTTCTTT.

This clonotype appeared a few times. V is TRBV15 and J is TRBJ1-2; TRBD1 matches 7 bases. CDR1 is LNHNV and CDR2 is YYDKDF in the germline V gene (reference sequence). The CDR3 length is 14 residues. J was trimmed by 8 bases and V by 1 base; bases with no gene match: 7. The CDR3 nucleotides read TGTGCCACCAGCAGAGGGGACAGAACCCTCGGCTACACCTTC. This encodes CATSRGDRTLGYTF.

This clonotype occurred a few times. This sequence joins TRBV5-1 and TRBJ2-7, with TRBD1 as a possible D gene (5 bases). The CDR3 length is 14 residues. Germline values: CDR1 SGHRS, CDR2 YFSETQ. The germline V and J ends were trimmed by 0 bases and 2 bases, with 9 bases remaining between them. This CDR3 reads CASSLGQPTYEQYF. The CDR3 DNA follows: TGCGCCAGCAGCTTGGGACAGCCAACCTACGAGCAGTACTTC.

J is TRBJ2-1 and V is TRBV27; TRBD1 matches 8 bases. The V segment lost 4 bases and the J segment 6 bases; nucleotides outside the gene matches: 5. This CDR3 spans 14 amino acids. The V gene's germline CDR1 is MNHEY and CDR2 SMNVEV (reference sequence). The CDR3 is CASSWTGKVNEQFF. The CDR3, as DNA: TGTGCCAGCAGTTGGACAGGGAAGGTCAATGAGCAGTTCTTC.